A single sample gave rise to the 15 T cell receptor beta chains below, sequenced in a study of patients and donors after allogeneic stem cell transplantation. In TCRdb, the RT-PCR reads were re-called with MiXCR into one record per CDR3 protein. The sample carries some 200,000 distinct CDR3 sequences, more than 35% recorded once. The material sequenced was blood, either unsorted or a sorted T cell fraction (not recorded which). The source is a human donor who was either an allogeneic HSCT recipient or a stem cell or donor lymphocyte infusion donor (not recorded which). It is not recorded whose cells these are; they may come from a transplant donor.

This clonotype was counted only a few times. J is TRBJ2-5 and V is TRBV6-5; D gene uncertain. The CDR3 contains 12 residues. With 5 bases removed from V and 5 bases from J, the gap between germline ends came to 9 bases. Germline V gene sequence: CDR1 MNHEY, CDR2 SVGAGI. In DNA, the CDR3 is TGTGCCAGCAGTGATATAACGGAGACCCAGTACTTC. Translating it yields CASSDITETQYF.

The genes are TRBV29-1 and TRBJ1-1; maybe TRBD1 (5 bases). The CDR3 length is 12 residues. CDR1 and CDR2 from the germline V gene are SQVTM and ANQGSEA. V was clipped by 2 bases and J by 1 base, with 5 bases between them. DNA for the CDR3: TGCAGCGTTGAACAGGGGAACACTGAAGCTTTCTTT. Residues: CSVEQGNTEAFF. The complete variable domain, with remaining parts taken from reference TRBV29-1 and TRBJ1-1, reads SAVISQKPSRDICQRGTSLTIQCQVDSQVTMMFWYRQQPGQSLTLIATANQGSEATYESGFVIDKFPISRPNLTFSTLTVSNMSPEDSSIYLCSVEQGNTEAFFGQGTRLTVV.

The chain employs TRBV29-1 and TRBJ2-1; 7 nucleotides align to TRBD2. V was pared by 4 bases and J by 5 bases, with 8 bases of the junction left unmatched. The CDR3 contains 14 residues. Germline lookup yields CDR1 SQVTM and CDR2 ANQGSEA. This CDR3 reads CSVGRGLADNEQFF. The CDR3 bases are TGCAGCGTTGGAAGGGGTCTAGCGGACAATGAGCAGTTCTTC.

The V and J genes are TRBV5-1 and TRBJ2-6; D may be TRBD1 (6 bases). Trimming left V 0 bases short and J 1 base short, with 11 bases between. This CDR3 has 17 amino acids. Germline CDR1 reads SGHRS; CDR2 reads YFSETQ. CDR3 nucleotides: TGCGCCAGCAGCTTGGCAGGGGACAAATCTGGGGCCAACGTCCTGACTTTC. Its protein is CASSLAGDKSGANVLTF.

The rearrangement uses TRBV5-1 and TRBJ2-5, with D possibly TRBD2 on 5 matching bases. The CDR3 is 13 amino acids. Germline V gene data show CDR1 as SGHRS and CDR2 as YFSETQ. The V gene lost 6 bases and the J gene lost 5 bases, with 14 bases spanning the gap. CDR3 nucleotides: TGCGCCAGCAACCCTAGCTTGGGGGAGACCCAGTACTTC. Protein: CASNPSLGETQYF. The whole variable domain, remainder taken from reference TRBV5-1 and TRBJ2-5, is KAGVTQTPRYLIKTRGQQVTLSCSPISGHRSVSWYQQTPGQGLQFLFEYFSETQRNKGNFPGRFSGRQFSNSRSEMNVSTLELGDSALYLCASNPSLGETQYFGPGTRLLVL.

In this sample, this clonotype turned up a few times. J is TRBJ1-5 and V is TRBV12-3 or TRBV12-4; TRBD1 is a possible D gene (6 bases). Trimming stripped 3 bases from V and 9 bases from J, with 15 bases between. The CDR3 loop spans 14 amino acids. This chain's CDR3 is CASSFRQVGGPQHF. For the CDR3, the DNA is TGTGCCAGCAGTTTTCGACAGGTTGGAGGGCCCCAGCATTTT.

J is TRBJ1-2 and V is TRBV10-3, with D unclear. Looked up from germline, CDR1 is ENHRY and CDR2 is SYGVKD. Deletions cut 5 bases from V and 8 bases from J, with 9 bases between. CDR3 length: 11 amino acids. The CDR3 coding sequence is TGTGCCATCAGTTTGGGAGACGGCTACACCTTC. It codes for CAISLGDGYTF.

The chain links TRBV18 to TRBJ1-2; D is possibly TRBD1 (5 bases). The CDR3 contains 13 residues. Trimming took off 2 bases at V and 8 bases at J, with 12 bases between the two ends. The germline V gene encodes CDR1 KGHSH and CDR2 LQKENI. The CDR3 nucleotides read TGTGCCAGCTCACCAGAGGACAATTGGGGCTACACCTTC. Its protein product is CASSPEDNWGYTF.

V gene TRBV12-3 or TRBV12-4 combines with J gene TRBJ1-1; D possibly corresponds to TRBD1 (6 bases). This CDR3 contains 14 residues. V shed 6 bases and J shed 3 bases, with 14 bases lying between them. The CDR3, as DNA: TGTGCCAGCAGCCCAGGGGTTTCAGACACTGAAGCTTTCTTT. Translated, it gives CASSPGVSDTEAFF.

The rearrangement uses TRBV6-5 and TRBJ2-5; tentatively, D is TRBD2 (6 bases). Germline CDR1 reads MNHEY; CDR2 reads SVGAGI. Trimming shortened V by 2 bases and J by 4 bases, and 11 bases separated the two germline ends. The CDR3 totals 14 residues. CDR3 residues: CASSYRSGIETQYF. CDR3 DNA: TGTGCCAGCAGTTACCGTAGCGGCATAGAGACCCAGTACTTC.

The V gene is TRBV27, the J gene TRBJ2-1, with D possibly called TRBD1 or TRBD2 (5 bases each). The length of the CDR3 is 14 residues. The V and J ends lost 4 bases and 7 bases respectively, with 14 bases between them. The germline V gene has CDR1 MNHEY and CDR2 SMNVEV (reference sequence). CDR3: CASSSGPTRNEQFF. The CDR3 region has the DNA TGTGCCAGCAGTTCGGGACCCACTCGGAATGAGCAGTTCTTC.

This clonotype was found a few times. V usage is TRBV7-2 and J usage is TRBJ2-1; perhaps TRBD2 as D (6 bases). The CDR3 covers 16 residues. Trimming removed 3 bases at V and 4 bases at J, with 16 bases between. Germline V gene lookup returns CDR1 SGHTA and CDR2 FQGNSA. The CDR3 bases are TGTGCCAGCAGCTTGGGTTGGGCGGGACGTTACAATGAGCAGTTCTTC. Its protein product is CASSLGWAGRYNEQFF. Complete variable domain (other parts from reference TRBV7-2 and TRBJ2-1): GAGVSQSPSNKVTEKGKDVELRCDPISGHTALYWYRQSLGQGLEFLIYFQGNSAPDKSGLPSDRFSAERTGGSVSTLTIQRTQQEDSAVYLCASSLGWAGRYNEQFFGPGTRLTVL.

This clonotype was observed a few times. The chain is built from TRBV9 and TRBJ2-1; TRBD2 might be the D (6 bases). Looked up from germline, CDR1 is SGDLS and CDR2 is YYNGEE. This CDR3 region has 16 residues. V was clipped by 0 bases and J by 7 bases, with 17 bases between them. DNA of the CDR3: TGTGCCAGCAGCGTAGGGGCCCCGTTAGCGGTAAATGAGCAGTTCTTC. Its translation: CASSVGAPLAVNEQFF.

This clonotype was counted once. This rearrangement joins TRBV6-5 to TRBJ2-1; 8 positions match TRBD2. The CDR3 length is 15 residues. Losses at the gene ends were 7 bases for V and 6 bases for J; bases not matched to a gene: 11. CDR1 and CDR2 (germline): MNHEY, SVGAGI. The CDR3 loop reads CASTPMRGAGNEQFF. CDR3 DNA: TGTGCCAGCACACCGATGCGGGGGGCCGGCAATGAGCAGTTCTTC.

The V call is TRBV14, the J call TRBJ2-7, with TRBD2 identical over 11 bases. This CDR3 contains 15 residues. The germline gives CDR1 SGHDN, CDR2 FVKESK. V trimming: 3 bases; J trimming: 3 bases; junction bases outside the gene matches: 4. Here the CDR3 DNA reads TGTGCCAGCAGCCATCTGACTAGCGGGAACTACGAGCAGTACTTC. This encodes CASSHLTSGNYEQYF.